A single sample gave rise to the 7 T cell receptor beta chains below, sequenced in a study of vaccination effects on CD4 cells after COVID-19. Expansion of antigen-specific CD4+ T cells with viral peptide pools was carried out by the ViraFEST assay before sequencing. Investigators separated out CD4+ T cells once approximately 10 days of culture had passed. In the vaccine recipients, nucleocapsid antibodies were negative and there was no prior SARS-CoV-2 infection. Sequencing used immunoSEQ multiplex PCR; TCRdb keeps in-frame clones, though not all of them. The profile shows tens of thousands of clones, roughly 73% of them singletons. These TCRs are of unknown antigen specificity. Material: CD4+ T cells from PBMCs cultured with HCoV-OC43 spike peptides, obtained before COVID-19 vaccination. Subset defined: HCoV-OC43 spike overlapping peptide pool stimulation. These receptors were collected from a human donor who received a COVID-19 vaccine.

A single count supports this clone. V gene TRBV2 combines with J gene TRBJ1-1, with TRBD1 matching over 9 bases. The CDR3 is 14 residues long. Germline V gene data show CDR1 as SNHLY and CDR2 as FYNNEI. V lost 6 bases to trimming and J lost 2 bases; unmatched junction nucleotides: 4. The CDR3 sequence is CASSWDRDNTEAFF. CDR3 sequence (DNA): TGTGCCAGCAGCTGGGACAGGGATAACACTGAAGCTTTCTTT.

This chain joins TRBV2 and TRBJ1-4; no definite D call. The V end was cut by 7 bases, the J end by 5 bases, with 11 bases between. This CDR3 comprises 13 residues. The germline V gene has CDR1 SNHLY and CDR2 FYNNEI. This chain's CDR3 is CASTQVLNEKLFF. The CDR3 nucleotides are TGTGCCAGCACGCAGGTTCTCAATGAAAAACTGTTTTTT.

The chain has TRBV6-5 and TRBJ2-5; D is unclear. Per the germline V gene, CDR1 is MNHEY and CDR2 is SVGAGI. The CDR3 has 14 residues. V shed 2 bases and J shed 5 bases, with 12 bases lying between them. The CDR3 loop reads CASSYILGLETQYF. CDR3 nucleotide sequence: TGTGCCAGCAGTTACATACTGGGTTTGGAGACCCAGTACTTC.

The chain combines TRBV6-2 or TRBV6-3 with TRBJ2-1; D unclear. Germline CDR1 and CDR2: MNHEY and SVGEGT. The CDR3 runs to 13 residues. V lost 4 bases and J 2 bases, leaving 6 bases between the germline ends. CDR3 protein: CASSSPPYNEQFF. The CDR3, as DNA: TGTGCCAGCAGTTCGCCCCCCTACAATGAGCAGTTCTTC.

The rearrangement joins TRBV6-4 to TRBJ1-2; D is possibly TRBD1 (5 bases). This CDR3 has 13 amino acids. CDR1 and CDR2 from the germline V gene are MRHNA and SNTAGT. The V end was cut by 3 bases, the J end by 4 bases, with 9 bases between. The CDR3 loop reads CASSEGVTYGYTF. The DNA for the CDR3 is TGTGCCAGCAGTGAGGGGGTGACCTATGGCTACACCTTC.

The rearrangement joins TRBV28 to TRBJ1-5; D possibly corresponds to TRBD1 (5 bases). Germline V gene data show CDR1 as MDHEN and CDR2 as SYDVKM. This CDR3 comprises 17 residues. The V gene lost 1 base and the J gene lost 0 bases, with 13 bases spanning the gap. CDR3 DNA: TGTGCCAGCAGTTTATCCAGGGTATCCCATAGCAATCAGCCCCAGCATTTT. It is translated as CASSLSRVSHSNQPQHF.

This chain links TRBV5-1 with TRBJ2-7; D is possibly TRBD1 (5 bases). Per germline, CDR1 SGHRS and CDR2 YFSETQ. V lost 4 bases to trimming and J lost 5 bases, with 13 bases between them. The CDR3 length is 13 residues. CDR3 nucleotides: TGCGCCAGCAGCCCCATCACAGGAGACGAGCAGTACGTC. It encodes CASSPITGDEQYV.